Each of the 14 T cell receptor beta chains below was sequenced from the same sample in a study of shared clonotypes between healthy human individuals. Sequencing was performed with immunoSEQ multiplex PCR; in TCRdb, only in-frame clones are kept and a portion is missing. The table lists about 2.4 million clones, about 92% of them singletons. Sequenced material: naive CD4+ T cells sorted from blood. Indicated subset: CD45RA+ positively selected. The receptors come from a man aged 18 to 30 in good health.

The rearrangement links TRBV19 to TRBJ2-7, with a possible D match to TRBD2 (6 bases). The CDR3 covers 16 residues. Deletions cut 0 bases from V and 2 bases from J, with 14 bases between. The germline V gene has CDR1 LNHDA and CDR2 SQIVND (reference sequence). CDR3: CASSIELAVGTYEQYF. The CDR3 coding sequence is TGTGCCAGTAGTATAGAACTAGCTGTGGGAACCTACGAGCAGTACTTC.

This clone was recorded once. This chain joins TRBV19 and TRBJ2-1, with no clear D. Germline-derived CDR1 and CDR2 are LNHDA and SQIVND (reference sequence). Trimming removed 6 bases at V and 5 bases at J, with 11 bases between. The CDR3 length is 13 residues. The CDR3 protein is CASRALVDNEQFF. The CDR3 bases are TGTGCCAGTAGGGCCCTAGTGGACAATGAGCAGTTCTTC.

This chain uses TRBV5-3 with TRBJ2-2, with 12 nucleotides matching TRBD1. TRBV5-3 is placed among ORFs of uncertain function. The J segment lost 5 bases and the V segment lost 5 bases, leaving 4 bases of the junction unmatched. This CDR3 has 15 residues. CDR3 protein: CARRGTGGLTGELFF. CDR3 nucleotides: TGTGCCAGAAGAGGGACAGGGGGCTTGACCGGGGAGCTGTTTTTT.

A word on this clone: The same CDR3 arises from other DNA sequences in this sample as well. The V and J genes are TRBV5-5 and TRBJ2-7; D is unresolved. V dropped 0 bases and J dropped 0 bases, with 4 bases sitting between them. Germline V CDR1 and CDR2: SGHKS, YYEKEE (reference sequence). CDR3 size: 13 residues. This chain's CDR3 is CASSLVSSYEQYF. In DNA form, the CDR3 reads TGTGCCAGCAGCTTGGTGAGCTCCTACGAGCAGTACTTC.

V is TRBV19 and J is TRBJ2-5, with D uncertain. The germline V gene has CDR1 LNHDA and CDR2 SQIVND (reference sequence). The CDR3 is 14 amino acids. Trimming shortened V by 6 bases and J by 8 bases, and 19 bases separated the two germline ends. This CDR3 is CASSPAGVQGTQYF. DNA for the CDR3: TGTGCCAGTAGCCCAGCAGGCGTCCAAGGCACCCAGTACTTC.

The J gene is TRBJ1-1, the V gene TRBV2; D uncertain. Trimming took off 3 bases at V and 4 bases at J, with 9 bases between the two ends. This CDR3 contains 13 residues. Looked up from germline, CDR1 is SNHLY and CDR2 is FYNNEI. The CDR3 DNA sequence: TGTGCCAGCAGTGATATTAGGGCCACTGAAGCTTTCTTT. It encodes CASSDIRATEAFF.

This chain connects TRBV6-4 to TRBJ2-1; D gene unclear. The CDR3 has 17 residues. Germline V gene lookup returns CDR1 MRHNA and CDR2 SNTAGT. Trimming pared 0 bases from V and 8 bases from J, leaving 20 bases between. In nucleotides, the CDR3 is TGTGCCAGCAGTGACTCGAAACAGCCAACGTGGTGCGATGAGCAGTTCTTC. Translation: CASSDSKQPTWCDEQFF.

With regard to this clone: Other DNA sequences in the sample encode the same CDR3. This chain connects TRBV29-1 to TRBJ2-7, with D hard to call. The CDR3 is made up of 11 amino acids. The germline V gene has CDR1 SQVTM and CDR2 ANQGSEA. V lost 6 bases and J lost 0, with 6 bases in between. DNA of the CDR3: TGCAGCGTCCTGACCTCCTACGAGCAGTACTTC. It encodes CSVLTSYEQYF.

The chain joins TRBV27 to TRBJ2-7; 9 nucleotides match TRBD2. Looked up from germline, CDR1 is MNHEY and CDR2 is SMNVEV (reference sequence). This CDR3 is 16 amino acids long. Trimming cost V 3 bases and J 2 bases; bases outside gene matches: 8. In DNA form, the CDR3 reads TGTGCCAGCAGTTTTAGACGCGGGGGGGGGCCCTACGAGCAGTACTTC. This gives the protein CASSFRRGGGPYEQYF.

V and J are TRBV7-8 and TRBJ1-2; 9 nucleotides line up with TRBD1. This CDR3 comprises 16 residues. The ends lost 0 bases at V and 6 bases at J; junction bases unmatched: 8. Germline CDR1 and CDR2: SGHVS and FQNEAQ. The CDR3 reads CASSLAGGQGANGYTF. In DNA, the CDR3 is TGTGCCAGCAGCTTAGCTGGGGGACAGGGTGCGAATGGCTACACCTTC.

V gene TRBV6-1 combines with J gene TRBJ1-1, with 7 nucleotides matching TRBD1. CDR1 is MNHNS, CDR2 SASEGT, per germline. The CDR3 contains 15 residues. V was pared by 6 bases and J by 0 bases, with 7 bases of the junction left unmatched. CDR3 coding DNA: TGTGCCAGCAGGCGGGACAGCGGATTGAACACTGAAGCTTTCTTT. It encodes CASRRDSGLNTEAFF.

This chain joins TRBV18 and TRBJ2-3; D remains ambiguous. The V and J ends lost 4 bases and 0 bases respectively, with 8 bases between them. The V gene's germline CDR1 is KGHSH and CDR2 LQKENI. The CDR3 covers 14 residues. The DNA for the CDR3 is TGTGCCAGCTCACTGGATCTTAGCACAGATACGCAGTATTTT. Its translation is CASSLDLSTDTQYF.

In the case of this clone: The junction differs from germline at one of its ends, possibly a read error. The V and J genes are TRBV4-3 and TRBJ1-6, with 7 bases lining up with TRBD1. The length of the CDR3 is 16 residues. The germline CDR1 and CDR2 sequences are LGHNA and YSLEER. The CDR3 loop reads CASGQGGALSRFALHF. DNA of the CDR3: TGCGCCAGCGGCCAAGGGGGCGCCTTGTCGAGGTTCGCCCTCCACTTT.

V is TRBV6-5 and J is TRBJ1-2; D remains ambiguous. CDR3 length equals 12 residues. Trimming stripped 11 bases from V and 8 bases from J, with 18 bases between. Germline CDR1 is MNHEY and CDR2 is SVGAGI. The CDR3, as DNA: TGTGCCTCCCGTCGGGCAACTTTCGGCTACACCTTC. This encodes CASRRATFGYTF.